The sequence of this T cell receptor (beta chain) was determined in a study of CXCR3-negative and CXCR3-positive naive CD8 T cells. All TRB cDNA libraries came from 5' RACE performed with UMI labels. TCRdb reprocessed the 5' RACE reads and reports one entry per CDR3 protein, with no DNA. This sample's clone table lists fewer than 3,000 distinct CDR3 sequences. CDR1 is LGHNA and CDR2 is YSLEER in the germline V gene. The CDR3 has 13 amino acids. The study's findings and limits: CXCR3-positive naive cells carried more hydrophobic TRB CDR3s than CXCR3-negative naive cells did.

About this clonotype: Its antigen is undetermined.

Sequenced material: naive CXCR3+ CD8+ T cells from blood. Subset given: CD45RO-CCR7+CD27+CD95- naive CD8+ T cells expressing CXCR3 (TNR3+). This TCR derives from a human donor in good health. Some clones in this sample may be carry-over from other donors' samples. The chain joins TRBV4-3 to TRBJ1-1; checking the TCRdb D call of TRBD1 is not possible without DNA. CDR3 protein: CASSQDRGTEAFF.